The 29 T cell receptor beta chains listed next were all sequenced from one sample in a study of T cells in Graves' hyperthyroidism and ophthalmopathy. RNA transcripts were the template for amplifying TCR beta CDR3 regions. A set of HTBI primers served as the primers for a first-round RT-PCR of the TCR CDR3. TCRdb re-analysed the multiplex PCR reads in MiXCR, keeping a single row per CDR3 protein. The table lists more than 350,000 distinct CDR3 sequences, 15% of them singletons. Material for sequencing was blood. These receptors came from a woman aged 55-69 years with Graves' ophthalmopathy.

This sequence joins TRBV10-3 and TRBJ2-5, with 8 bases identical to TRBD1. Unmatched junction bases numbered 3, after V lost 5 bases and J lost 4 bases. The CDR3 has 13 residues. Germline V CDR1 and CDR2: ENHRY, SYGVKD. The CDR3 is CAISPDRGETQYF. As DNA, the CDR3 is TGTGCCATCAGTCCCGACAGGGGAGAGACCCAGTACTTC.

The table lists this clonotype with many counts. V is TRBV27 and J is TRBJ2-7; TRBD2 is a possible D gene (6 bases). Trimming removed 6 bases from V and 1 base from J, with 10 bases in between. Per germline, CDR1 MNHEY and CDR2 SMNVEV (reference sequence). This CDR3 spans 13 amino acids. The CDR3 coding sequence is TGTGCCAGCAGGGGGACTGATTCCTACGAGCAGTACTTC. It yields the protein CASRGTDSYEQYF.

This clonotype was seen ten or more times. The rearrangement uses TRBV27 and TRBJ2-2; no definite D call. V lost 4 bases and J 6 bases, leaving 9 bases between the germline ends. The germline CDR1 and CDR2 sequences are MNHEY and SMNVEV (reference sequence). CDR3 length: 13 amino acids. The DNA of the CDR3 is TGTGCCAGCAGTTCCGGGTTTGCCGGGGAGCTGTTTTTT. Translation gives CASSSGFAGELFF.

Ten or more counts support this clonotype. The rearrangement links TRBV5-5 to TRBJ2-5; D is ambiguous. The CDR3 has 15 residues. Germline CDR1 is SGHKS and CDR2 is YYEKEE (reference sequence). V was clipped by 3 bases and J by 0 bases, with 12 bases between them. CDR3 DNA: TGTGCCAGCAGCTACCAAGTGGCTAACCAAGAGACCCAGTACTTC. Translated: CASSYQVANQETQYF.

The genes are TRBV3-1 and TRBJ2-1, with D unclear. The CDR3 is 16 amino acids. Germline assignment: CDR1 LGHDT and CDR2 YNNKEL (reference sequence). The germline V and J ends were trimmed by 6 bases and 0 bases, with 15 bases remaining between them. CDR3 bases: TGTGCCAGCAGGCCGCTTGGGGATAGCTCCTACAATGAGCAGTTCTTC. Protein product: CASRPLGDSSYNEQFF.

The rearrangement uses TRBV19 and TRBJ1-4, with 9 bases that match TRBD1. This CDR3 is built from 15 residues. The V gene's germline CDR1 is LNHDA and CDR2 SQIVND (reference sequence). With V trimmed by 3 bases and J by 8 bases, 7 bases remained unmatched. The CDR3, as DNA: TGTGCCAGTAGTATCACCGGGACAGGGAAGGAAAAACTGTTTTTT. Its translation is CASSITGTGKEKLFF. Drawing the rest from reference TRBV19 and TRBJ1-4, the complete variable domain is DGGITQSPKYLFRKEGQNVTLSCEQNLNHDAMYWYRQDPGQGLRLIYYSQIVNDFQKGDIAEGYSVSREKKESFPLTVTSAQKNPTAFYLCASSITGTGKEKLFFGSGTQLSVL.

This clonotype was recorded many times. The rearrangement joins TRBV7-9 to TRBJ2-3, with 9 bases matching TRBD1. Trimming cost V 5 bases and J 2 bases; bases outside gene matches: 8. The CDR3 length is 16 residues. Germline CDR1 and CDR2: SEHNR and FQNEAQ (reference sequence). The DNA for the CDR3 is TGTGCCAGCAGCGCCGCCGGGACAGGGAACACAGATACGCAGTATTTT. This translates into CASSAAGTGNTDTQYF.

The rearrangement links TRBV18 to TRBJ2-1; perhaps D is TRBD1 or TRBD2 (5 bases each). The CDR3 sequence is 12 residues long. Germline V lookup: CDR1 KGHSH, CDR2 LQKENI. V shed 6 bases and J shed 7 bases, with 10 bases lying between them. The CDR3 DNA reads TGTGCCAGCTCTTGGGACGCTAATGAGCAGTTCTTC. Its protein is CASSWDANEQFF.

This chain joins TRBV7-9 and TRBJ2-6; D is ambiguous. The germline gives CDR1 SEHNR, CDR2 FQNEAQ (reference sequence). V shed 2 bases and J shed 4 bases, with 9 bases lying between them. This CDR3 contains 15 residues. CDR3 sequence (DNA): TGTGCCAGCAGCTTATTTCAGGACGGGGCCAACGTCCTGACTTTC. It yields the protein CASSLFQDGANVLTF.

This chain links TRBV5-1 with TRBJ1-2, with a tentative D call TRBD1 (6 bases). This CDR3 comprises 15 residues. Trimming took 4 bases from V and 4 from J, leaving 17 bases between them. Germline CDR1 SGHRS, CDR2 YFSETQ. The CDR3 region is CASSHPGDLGYGYTF. Here the CDR3 DNA reads TGCGCCAGCAGCCACCCAGGGGACTTAGGCTATGGCTACACCTTC.

The chain carries TRBV18 and TRBJ2-5; 12 bases agree with TRBD1. Trimming at V came to 2 bases and at J to 1 base, leaving 2 bases not matched to a gene. The CDR3 is 16 amino acids. CDR1 and CDR2 from the germline V gene are KGHSH and LQKENI. The CDR3, as DNA: TGTGCCAGCTCACCATTGGGACAGGGGGCCCAAGAGACCCAGTACTTC. This sequence encodes CASSPLGQGAQETQYF.

This clonotype was seen ten or more times. V is TRBV18 and J is TRBJ1-4; D is possibly TRBD1 (5 bases). V was trimmed by 3 bases and J by 7 bases, leaving 9 bases between them. CDR1 KGHSH and CDR2 LQKENI come from the germline V gene. The CDR3 is 13 amino acids. CDR3 nucleotide sequence: TGTGCCAGCTCACCTAGCAGGGTTGAAAAACTGTTTTTT. The encoded protein is CASSPSRVEKLFF. The variable domain in full, with the rest retrieved from reference TRBV18 and TRBJ1-4, is NAGVMQNPRHLVRRRGQEARLRCSPMKGHSHVYWYRQLPEEGLKFMVYLQKENIIDESGMPKERFSAEFPKEGPSILRIQQVVRGDSAAYFCASSPSRVEKLFFGSGTQLSVL.

Only one count was recorded for this clonotype. With a much larger clone just one base away, this may be a read error. The CDR3: CASRLDRLGSGQYF. The CDR3 DNA reads as TGTGCCAGCAGGCTGGACAGGCTGGGGAGCGGGCAGTACTTC. The rearrangement joins TRBV3-1 to TRBJ2-7, with 7 nucleotides matching TRBD1. With V trimmed by 6 bases and J by 9 bases, 14 bases remained unmatched. CDR3 length equals 14 residues. Germline CDR1 and CDR2: LGHDT and YNNKEL (reference sequence).

The chain is built from TRBV11-2 and TRBJ1-5; D possibly corresponds to TRBD1 (5 bases). This CDR3 contains 16 residues. Germline assignment: CDR1 SGHAT and CDR2 FQNNGV. Trimming stripped 1 base from V and 9 bases from J, with 19 bases between. Here the CDR3 reads CASSLGPTGGYPPQHF. CDR3 coding DNA: TGTGCCAGCAGCTTAGGCCCAACCGGGGGATATCCGCCCCAGCATTTT.

This clonotype showed up just a few times. The CDR3 DNA sequence: TGTGCCAGCAGTTTAATGGGATCTGGAAACACCATATATTTT. Amino acid sequence: CASSLMGSGNTIYF. This chain connects TRBV28 to TRBJ1-3; D gene uncertain. CDR3 length: 14 amino acids. Trimming pared 2 bases from V and 1 base from J, leaving 6 bases between. Germline CDR1 is MDHEN and CDR2 is SYDVKM.

This clonotype came up many times. The gene calls are TRBV13 and TRBJ2-3; 8 positions match TRBD2. From germline, CDR1 is PRHDT and CDR2 FYEKMQ (reference sequence). The CDR3 totals 12 residues. V dropped 6 bases and J dropped 4; count of bases not matched to a gene: 0. CDR3 amino acids: CASSSGADTQYF. The CDR3 DNA follows: TGTGCCAGCAGTAGCGGGGCAGATACGCAGTATTTT.

This clonotype was found many times. The J gene is TRBJ2-5, the V gene TRBV7-3; maybe TRBD2 (5 bases). V was cut by 5 bases and J by 0 bases, with 10 bases left in between. This CDR3 comprises 14 residues. Germline-derived CDR1 and CDR2 are SGHTA and FQGTGA. Written as DNA, the CDR3 is TGTGCCAGCAGCAAAGAGCGGTACCAAGAGACCCAGTACTTC. Its translation is CASSKERYQETQYF. Supplemented by reference TRBV7-3 and TRBJ2-5, the full variable domain reads GAGVSQTPSNKVTEKGKYVELRCDPISGHTALYWYRQSLGQGPEFLIYFQGTGAADDSGLPNDRFFAVRPEGSVSTLKIQRTERGDSAVYLCASSKERYQETQYFGPGTRLLVL.

In its sample, this clonotype was seen many times. The rearrangement links TRBV27 to TRBJ2-3; 7 bases map to TRBD2. V was pared by 6 bases and J by 2 bases, with 11 bases of the junction left unmatched. Per the germline V gene, CDR1 is MNHEY and CDR2 is SMNVEV (reference sequence). The CDR3 loop spans 16 amino acids. The chain's CDR3 is CASRVLGGSDTDTQYF. DNA for the CDR3: TGTGCCAGCAGAGTTCTCGGCGGGAGCGACACAGATACGCAGTATTTT.

This clonotype was counted many times. The V gene is TRBV10-3, the J gene TRBJ2-1; TRBD1 matches at 9 bases. This CDR3 comprises 13 residues. The V gene's germline CDR1 is ENHRY and CDR2 SYGVKD. J gave up 7 bases and V 10 bases, and 8 bases lay outside the gene matches. CDR3 amino acids: CATSGTGLNEQFF. The DNA of the CDR3 is TGTGCCACAAGCGGGACAGGGTTGAATGAGCAGTTCTTC.

In this sample, this clonotype turned up many times. The chain combines TRBV3-1 with TRBJ1-2, with unresolved D. In germline, CDR1 is LGHDT, CDR2 YNNKEL (reference sequence). The ends were cut back, 5 bases at V and 4 bases at J, with 8 bases in the middle. There are 12 residues in the CDR3. The CDR3 DNA sequence: TGTGCCAGCAGCTCAAGTGGCTATGGCTACACCTTC. This gives the protein CASSSSGYGYTF. Together with reference TRBV3-1 and TRBJ1-2, the CDR3 gives the full variable domain: DTAVSQTPKYLVTQMGNDKSIKCEQNLGHDTMYWYKQDSKKFLKIMFSYNNKELIINETVPNRFSPKSPDKAHLNLHINSLELGDSAVYFCASSSSGYGYTFGSGTRLTVV.

This clonotype was observed a few times. The rearrangement joins TRBV19 to TRBJ2-5; TRBD1 agrees at 7 bases. Germline lookup yields CDR1 LNHDA and CDR2 SQIVND (reference sequence). The CDR3 runs to 14 residues. The J segment lost 5 bases and the V segment lost 4 bases, leaving 7 bases of the junction unmatched. CDR3: CASSTATGLETQYF. DNA of the CDR3: TGTGCCAGTAGTACCGCGACAGGGTTGGAGACCCAGTACTTC.

A remark on this clonotype: Being one base from a much bigger clone, this may be a read error. The chain recombines TRBV5-6 with TRBJ2-1, with D hard to call. Germline CDR1 reads SGHDT; CDR2 reads YYEEEE. V lost 4 bases and J lost 4, with 21 bases in between. There are 17 residues in the CDR3. The CDR3 DNA reads TGTGCCAGCAGCCCACCTAAGGCCCAGCCACTATACAATGAGCAGTTCTTC. Its translation: CASSPPKAQPLYNEQFF. The variable domain in full, completed from reference TRBV5-6 and TRBJ2-1, reads DAGVTQSPTHLIKTRGQQVTLRCSPKSGHDTVSWYQQALGQGPQFIFQYYEEEERQRGNFPDRFSGHQFPNYSSELNVNALLLGDSALYLCASSPPKAQPLYNEQFFGPGTRLTVL.

In its sample, this clonotype was seen many times. The chain uses TRBV7-9 and TRBJ2-1; 8 nucleotides agree with TRBD2. The CDR3 spans 17 residues. With V trimmed by 5 bases and J by 9 bases, 18 bases remained unmatched. Germline V CDR1 and CDR2: SEHNR, FQNEAQ (reference sequence). The CDR3 nucleotides read TGTGCCAGCAGCCCACTTCGAGCCGGGAGGGCCACGGGTGAGCAGTTCTTC. Translated, it gives CASSPLRAGRATGEQFF.

The chain recombines TRBV29-1 with TRBJ2-2; D is uncertain. Trimming left V 1 base short and J 6 bases short, with 18 bases between. CDR3 length equals 16 residues. CDR1 and CDR2 from the germline V gene are SQVTM and ANQGSEA. The CDR3 sequence is CSVEVEGAPGAGELFF. CDR3 sequence (DNA): TGCAGCGTTGAAGTGGAAGGCGCCCCAGGTGCCGGGGAGCTGTTTTTT.

In this sample, this clonotype turned up many times. The V call is TRBV30, the J call TRBJ2-2; D tentatively reads TRBD1 or TRBD2 (5 bases each). Germline V gives CDR1 GTSNPN, CDR2 SVGIG (reference sequence). V lost 2 bases to trimming and J lost 3 bases, with 10 bases between them. CDR3 length equals 14 residues. The CDR3 DNA is TGTGCCTGGAGTAGGGGACCAGACACCGGGGAGCTGTTTTTT. This encodes CAWSRGPDTGELFF. Full variable domain (rest looked up from reference TRBV30 and TRBJ2-2): SQTIHQWPATLVQPVGSPLSLECTVEGTSNPNLYWYRQAAGRGLQLLFYSVGIGQISSEVPQNLSASRPQDRQFILSSKKLLLSDSGFYLCAWSRGPDTGELFFGEGSRLTVL.

This chain links TRBV6-1 with TRBJ2-3; TRBD1 might be the D (5 bases). This CDR3 region has 15 residues. V lost 2 bases and J lost 0, with 9 bases in between. CDR1 is MNHNS and CDR2 is SASEGT in the germline V gene. CDR3 in amino acids: CASSERGSSTDTQYF. CDR3 bases: TGTGCCAGCAGTGAAAGGGGCAGCAGCACAGATACGCAGTATTTT.

This clonotype has ten or more counts. This sequence joins TRBV6-1 and TRBJ2-5; 7 bases agree with TRBD1. Germline-derived CDR1 and CDR2 are MNHNS and SASEGT. V lost 5 bases, J lost 4 bases, and 10 bases stayed unmatched. There are 15 residues in the CDR3. The CDR3 nucleotides read TGTGCCAGCAGTTCCTCGGGACAGCCGCCAGAGACCCAGTACTTC. Translation gives CASSSSGQPPETQYF.

This clonotype came up many times. V usage is TRBV11-2 and J usage is TRBJ2-7, with 8 bases identical to TRBD2. CDR1 is SGHAT, CDR2 FQNNGV, per germline. The CDR3 contains 14 residues. Trimming took 2 bases from V and 3 from J; bases not matched to a gene: 3. The DNA for the CDR3 is TGTGCCAGCAGCTTAAGCGGGAGTGGCTACGAGCAGTACTTC. This translates into CASSLSGSGYEQYF.

The chain joins TRBV28 to TRBJ1-1, with 8 bases identical to TRBD1. Germline trimming cut 2 bases from V and 5 bases from J; bases unmatched to any gene: 10. This CDR3 has 16 residues. From germline, CDR1 is MDHEN and CDR2 SYDVKM. CDR3: CASSLGPGTGGTEAFF. As DNA, the CDR3 is TGTGCCAGCAGTTTAGGTCCCGGGACAGGTGGAACTGAAGCTTTCTTT.